These 8 T cell receptor beta chains were sequenced from one sample in a study of control samples from healthy donors and cancer patients. Measured with immunoSEQ multiplex PCR; TCRdb has only the in-frame clones, and not every one. The sample has about 130,000 clones, 75% to 95% seen once. The specimen was blood. Source of these receptors: a man aged 18 to 30 in good health.

The sample holds one count of this clone. The chain couples TRBV7-2 to TRBJ1-1; D may be TRBD1 (5 bases). The CDR3 runs 15 residues. Germline CDR1 and CDR2: SGHTA and FQGNSA. Trimming shortened V by 2 bases and J by 6 bases, and 16 bases separated the two germline ends. In DNA form, the CDR3 reads TGTGCCAGCAGCTTATCACGTTGGGACGTTCCTGAAGCTTTCTTT. The encoded protein is CASSLSRWDVPEAFF.

J is TRBJ1-3 and V is TRBV11-1, with 8 positions matching TRBD1. This CDR3 comprises 15 residues. Germline lookup yields CDR1 SGHAT and CDR2 FQDESV (reference sequence). With 5 bases clipped from V and 0 bases from J, the junction kept 3 bases outside the gene matches. The CDR3 DNA reads TGTGCCAGCAGCAGACAGGGGACCTCTGGAAACACCATATATTTT. Its protein is CASSRQGTSGNTIYF. Drawing the rest from reference TRBV11-1 and TRBJ1-3, the complete variable domain is EAEVAQSPRYKITEKSQAVAFWCDPISGHATLYWYRQILGQGPELLVQFQDESVVDDSQLPKDRFSAERLKGVDSTLKIQPAELGDSAMYLCASSRQGTSGNTIYFGEGSWLTVV.

The chain uses TRBV4-1 and TRBJ1-5; 7 bases match TRBD1. The CDR3 spans 15 residues. V was clipped by 2 bases and J by 6 bases; unmatched bases: 7. Germline V gene data show CDR1 as MGHRA and CDR2 as YSYEKL. The CDR3 spells CASSQQGGDTQPQHF. The CDR3, as DNA: TGCGCCAGCAGCCAACAGGGGGGCGACACTCAGCCCCAGCATTTT.

This chain joins TRBV3-1 (or the pseudogene TRBV3-2) and TRBJ1-6, with D possibly matching TRBD1 (6 bases). Germline V gene sequence: CDR1 LGHDT, CDR2 YNNKEL (reference sequence). Trimming took 1 base from V and 10 from J, leaving 11 bases between them. This CDR3 has 14 amino acids. CDR3 nucleotides: TGTGCCAGCAGCCAAGTGGCAGGGGAGTCACCCCTCCACTTT. Its translation is CASSQVAGESPLHF.

The V gene is TRBV3-1 (or the pseudogene TRBV3-2), the J gene TRBJ2-7; 7 nucleotides match TRBD1. V gave up 2 bases and J gave up 5 bases; unmatched junction bases: 12. The CDR3 runs 16 residues. CDR1 LGHDT and CDR2 YNNKEL come from the germline V gene (reference sequence). This CDR3 is CASSQYTDRVLDEQYF. CDR3 sequence (DNA): TGTGCCAGCAGCCAATATACCGACAGGGTTTTGGACGAGCAGTACTTC.

The J gene is TRBJ1-2, the V gene TRBV27, with D possibly being TRBD1 (5 bases). Germline V CDR1 and CDR2: MNHEY, SMNVEV (reference sequence). Trimming removed 0 bases at V and 4 bases at J, with 12 bases between. The length of the CDR3 is 15 residues. In DNA, the CDR3 is TGTGCCAGCAGTTTATCGGTGGGGGGGTTCTATGGCTACACCTTC. It specifies CASSLSVGGFYGYTF.

This chain connects TRBV25-1 to TRBJ2-1; D tentatively fits TRBD1 or TRBD2 (5 bases each). Trimming pared 5 bases from V and 5 bases from J, leaving 19 bases between. This CDR3 has 16 amino acids. Germline CDR1 is MGHDK and CDR2 is SYGVNS. The CDR3 reads CASSTPGTYYDNEQFF. CDR3 nucleotide sequence: TGTGCCAGCAGTACCCCCGGGACGTATTACGACAATGAGCAGTTCTTC.

The rearrangement links TRBV9 to TRBJ2-2; D remains ambiguous. The CDR3 length is 15 residues. Trimming removed 0 bases at V and 3 bases at J, with 9 bases between. Germline V gives CDR1 SGDLS, CDR2 YYNGEE. CDR3 in amino acids: CASSVDLQYTGELFF. CDR3 nucleotide sequence: TGTGCCAGCAGCGTAGACCTACAGTACACCGGGGAGCTGTTTTTT.